The source of this T cell receptor beta chain is a study of shared clonotypes between healthy human individuals. Whole-study results and caveats: In having few donors, the study represented limited genetic and exposure-history diversity.

This clone was observed a few times. What it binds is unknown. Repertoires were generated with immunoSEQ multiplex PCR, while TCRdb's copy carries only in-frame clones and drops some. This sample has around 500,000 clones, with roughly 80% found just once. The source material was PBMCs. The sequence derives from a woman in her thirties or forties in good health. Some clones in this sample may be carry-over from other donors' samples.

The CDR3 spells CASSSGLAGKDTQYF. The CDR3, as DNA: TGTGCCAGCAGCTCGGGACTAGCGGGAAAAGATACGCAGTATTTT. V is TRBV5-4 and J is TRBJ2-3; 13 nucleotides align to TRBD2. J was trimmed by 5 bases and V by 3 bases; bases with no gene match: 3. Germline assignment: CDR1 SGHNT and CDR2 YYREEE (reference sequence). The CDR3 is 15 residues long.